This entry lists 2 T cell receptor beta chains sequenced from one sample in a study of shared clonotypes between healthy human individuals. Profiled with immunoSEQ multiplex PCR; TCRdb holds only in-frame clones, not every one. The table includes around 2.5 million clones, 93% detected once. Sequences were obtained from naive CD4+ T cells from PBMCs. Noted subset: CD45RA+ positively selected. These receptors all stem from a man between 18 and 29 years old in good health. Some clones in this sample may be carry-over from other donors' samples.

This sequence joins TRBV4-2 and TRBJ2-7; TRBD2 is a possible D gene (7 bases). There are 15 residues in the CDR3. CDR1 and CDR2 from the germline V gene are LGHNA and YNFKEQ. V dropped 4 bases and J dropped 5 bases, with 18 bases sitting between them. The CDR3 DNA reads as TGTGCCAGCAGCCCGGGGGGCCCTGCCCCCCACGAGCAGTACTTC. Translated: CASSPGGPAPHEQYF.

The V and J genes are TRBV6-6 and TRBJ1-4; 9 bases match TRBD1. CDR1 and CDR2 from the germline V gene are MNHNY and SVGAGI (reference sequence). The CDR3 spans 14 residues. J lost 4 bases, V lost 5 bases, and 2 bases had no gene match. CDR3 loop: CASSDRGINEKLFF. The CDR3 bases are TGTGCCAGCAGTGACAGGGGGATTAATGAAAAACTGTTTTTT.